These T cell receptor beta chains were read from a single sample in a study of cytomegalovirus exposure and HLA in healthy donors. Profiling relied on immunoSEQ multiplex PCR, and the TCRdb table lists in-frame clones only, not all of them. The data contain 120,000 or so clones, around 83% of them singletons. Input material: PBMCs. All receptors derive from a woman aged 60-75 years in good health and CMV-seropositive. The CDR3 runs from the conserved cysteine through the conserved F or W. D genes are given only for firm matches. Clone size appears in some rows only: once, few, many, or a class for an expanded clone.

D: .; J: TRBJ2-7; V: TRBV12-1; size: once; CDR3: CASSSCKTSAHSYEQYF; DNA: TGTGCCAGCAGCTCATGTAAAACTAGCGCTCACTCCTACGAGCAGTACTTC
D: TRBD2; J: TRBJ2-7; V: TRBV28; size: .; CDR3: CASTYSGSIYEQYF; DNA: TGTGCCAGCACCTATAGCGGGAGCATATACGAGCAGTACTTC
D: .; J: TRBJ2-7; V: TRBV6-1; size: once; CDR3: CASSEVAAKTYEQYF; DNA: TGTGCCAGCAGTGAAGTGGCAGCGAAGACCTACGAGCAGTACTTC
D: .; J: TRBJ1-4; V: TRBV7-9; size: .; CDR3: CASSLGQALGEKLFF; DNA: TGTGCCAGCAGCTTGGGGCAGGCCCTGGGGGAAAAACTGTTTTTT
D: .; J: TRBJ1-1; V: TRBV5-1; size: once; CDR3: CASSLYGQNTEAFF; DNA: TGCGCCAGCAGCTTATACGGACAGAACACTGAAGCTTTCTTT
D: .; J: TRBJ1-6; V: TRBV5-1; size: once; CDR3: CASSQATGSGSPLHF; DNA: TGCGCCAGCAGCCAGGCTACAGGGTCGGGTTCACCCCTCCACTTT
D: .; J: TRBJ2-3; V: TRBV5-1; size: .; CDR3: CASSFSLTDTQYF; DNA: TGCGCCAGCAGCTTCAGTCTGACAGATACGCAGTATTTT
D: TRBD1; J: TRBJ1-2; V: TRBV6-5; size: .; CDR3: CAGRGQGVYTF; DNA: TGTGCCGGCCGGGGACAGGGGGTCTACACCTTC
D: .; J: TRBJ1-3; V: TRBV13; size: .; CDR3: CASSIATTGNTIYF; DNA: TGTGCCAGCAGCATCGCCACTACTGGAAACACCATATATTTT
D: .; J: TRBJ2-2; V: TRBV6-5; size: .; CDR3: CASRKGHDLFF; DNA: TGTGCCAGCAGAAAAGGACACGACCTGTTTTTT
D: TRBD1; J: TRBJ1-1; V: TRBV25-1; size: .; CDR3: CASSVTGGADTEAFF; DNA: TGTGCCAGCAGTGTGACAGGGGGCGCGGATACTGAAGCTTTCTTT
D: .; J: TRBJ2-1; V: TRBV5-8; size: .; CDR3: CASSAGTMIYNEQFF; DNA: TGTGCCAGCAGCGCCGGGACAATGATCTACAATGAGCAGTTCTTC
D: .; J: TRBJ1-1; V: TRBV6-1; size: .; CDR3: CASSDHGGYTEAFF; DNA: TGTGCCAGCAGTGATCACGGGGGGTACACTGAAGCTTTCTTT
D: .; J: TRBJ1-6; V: TRBV6-5; size: .; CDR3: CASSYEYSYNSPLHF; DNA: TGTGCCAGCAGTTACGAGTACTCCTATAATTCACCCCTCCACTTT
D: .; J: TRBJ2-1; V: TRBV7-9; size: .; CDR3: CASSFMSGDYNEQFF; DNA: TGTGCCAGCAGCTTCATGAGCGGAGACTACAATGAGCAGTTCTTC
D: .; J: TRBJ1-5; V: TRBV19; size: once; CDR3: CASSRGGQPQHF; DNA: TGTGCCAGTAGTAGGGGGGGACAGCCCCAGCATTTT
D: .; J: TRBJ2-3; V: TRBV20-1; size: .; CDR3: CSARYTDTQYF; DNA: TGCAGTGCTAGGTACACAGATACGCAGTATTTT
D: .; J: TRBJ2-7; V: TRBV6-5; size: few; CDR3: CASTPRPGSSYEQYF; DNA: TGTGCCAGCACCCCCCGCCCTGGGAGCTCCTACGAGCAGTACTTC
D: TRBD1; J: TRBJ2-2; V: TRBV7-6; size: .; CDR3: CAMGQITANTGELFF; DNA: TGTGCAATGGGACAGATTACCGCGAACACCGGGGAGCTGTTTTTT
D: .; J: TRBJ1-3; V: TRBV6-5; size: .; CDR3: CASRAAYSGNTIYF; DNA: TGTGCCAGCAGGGCGGCGTACTCTGGAAACACCATATATTTT
D: .; J: TRBJ1-1; V: TRBV29-1; size: .; CDR3: CSVAGNGLATEAFF; DNA: TGCAGCGTTGCGGGAAACGGTTTGGCCACTGAAGCTTTCTTT
D: TRBD2; J: TRBJ2-3; V: TRBV5-1; size: .; CDR3: CASSLALAVGTDTQYF; DNA: TGCGCCAGCAGCTTGGCACTAGCGGTAGGCACAGATACGCAGTATTTT
D: .; J: TRBJ1-2; V: TRBV6-6; size: .; CDR3: CASSPNNRVNYGYTF; DNA: TGTGCCAGCAGTCCAAACAACAGGGTGAACTATGGCTACACCTTC
D: TRBD2; J: TRBJ2-1; V: TRBV7-2; size: .; CDR3: CASSISGSSYNEQFF; DNA: TGTGCCAGCAGCATTAGCGGGAGCTCCTACAATGAGCAGTTCTTC
D: .; J: TRBJ1-4; V: TRBV10-3; size: .; CDR3: CAISIRQNEKLFF; DNA: TGTGCCATCAGTATAAGACAAAATGAAAAACTGTTTTTT